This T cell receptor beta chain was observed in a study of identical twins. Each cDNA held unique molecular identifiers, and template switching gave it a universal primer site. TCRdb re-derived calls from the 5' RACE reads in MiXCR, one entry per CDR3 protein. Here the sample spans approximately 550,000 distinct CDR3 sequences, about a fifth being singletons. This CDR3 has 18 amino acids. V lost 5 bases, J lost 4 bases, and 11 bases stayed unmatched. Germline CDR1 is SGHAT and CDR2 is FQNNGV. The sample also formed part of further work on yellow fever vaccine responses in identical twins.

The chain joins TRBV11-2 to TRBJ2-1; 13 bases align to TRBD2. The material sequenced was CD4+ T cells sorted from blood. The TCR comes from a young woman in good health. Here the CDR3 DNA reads TGTGCCAGCAGCCCTCGACTAGCGGGAGGTTCGGGTTACAATGAGCAGTTCTTC. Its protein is CASSPRLAGGSGYNEQFF.